Below, 28 T cell receptor beta chains from the same sample are listed, as sequenced in a study of regulatory T cells in long-lasting Graves disease. Combining iRepertoire HTBI primers with Arm-PCR of CDR3 regions, the authors built TCR beta libraries. TCRdb independently ran MiXCR on the multiplex PCR reads; one entry per CDR3 protein. The sample holds 550,000 to 600,000 distinct CDR3 sequences, about 16% seen once. The time point here: newly diagnosed GD, antithyroid drugs for less than 3 months. PBMCs were the source of the RNA used for TCR sequencing. The same sample was also studied in work on T cells in Graves' hyperthyroidism and ophthalmopathy.

Here the sequenced sample was peripheral blood mononuclear cells (PBMCs), taken at new diagnosis, from a patient treated with antithyroid drugs. The receptors stem from a man between 18 and 35 years old with Graves disease.

This clonotype was seen a few times. This chain joins TRBV10-3 and TRBJ2-7, with D perhaps being TRBD1 or TRBD2 (5 bases each). The CDR3 sequence is 17 residues long. Germline CDR1 ENHRY, CDR2 SYGVKD. Trimming pared 0 bases from V and 5 bases from J, leaving 20 bases between. CDR3 loop: CAISESGDRYRANEQYF. The DNA for the CDR3 is TGTGCCATCAGTGAGTCGGGGGATCGGTATAGGGCCAACGAGCAGTACTTC.

This clonotype was seen at least ten times. The chain carries TRBV20-1 and TRBJ2-5; weak D call: TRBD2 (6 bases). V gave up 4 bases and J gave up 0 bases, with 12 bases separating them. This CDR3 is built from 14 residues. Germline lookup yields CDR1 DFQATT and CDR2 SNEGSKA (reference sequence). The CDR3 DNA reads TGCAGTGCTACCCACTCGGGAGACCAAGAGACCCAGTACTTC. Its protein is CSATHSGDQETQYF.

The V and J genes are TRBV5-1 and TRBJ1-1, with D possibly TRBD1 on 6 matching bases. The CDR3 spans 15 residues. V lost 1 base, J lost 6 bases, and 16 bases lay in between. The germline gives CDR1 SGHRS, CDR2 YFSETQ. The CDR3 DNA reads TGCGCCAGCAGCTTGTCCTCGGGGGCCATCGCTGAAGCTTTCTTT. This codes for CASSLSSGAIAEAFF.

The J gene is TRBJ2-1, the V gene TRBV2; TRBD2 matches 7 bases. J was trimmed by 5 bases and V by 2 bases; bases with no gene match: 9. The CDR3 runs to 16 residues. Germline V gene sequence: CDR1 SNHLY, CDR2 FYNNEI. The CDR3, as DNA: TGTGCCAGCAGTGAAATGGGGCCTAGCGGAAACAATGAGCAGTTCTTC. Its protein is CASSEMGPSGNNEQFF.

This clonotype was counted many times. The V call is TRBV11-1, the J call TRBJ2-7, with D possibly called TRBD1 or TRBD2 (5 bases each). The CDR3 loop spans 18 amino acids. Trimming cost V 1 base and J 1 base, with 20 bases left between them. The germline V gene has CDR1 SGHAT and CDR2 FQDESV (reference sequence). The CDR3 region is CASSLGLGVQGRSYEQYF. The CDR3 DNA is TGTGCCAGCAGCTTAGGGTTGGGGGTCCAGGGAAGATCCTACGAGCAGTACTTC.

V gene TRBV20-1 combines with J gene TRBJ2-1; D is undetermined. The CDR3 sequence is 14 residues long. Germline CDR1 DFQATT, CDR2 SNEGSKA (reference sequence). The V and J ends lost 2 bases and 3 bases respectively, with 11 bases between them. CDR3 amino acids: CSARPPRLYNEQFF. The DNA for the CDR3 is TGCAGTGCTAGACCACCTAGGCTCTACAATGAGCAGTTCTTC.

In this sample, this clonotype turned up a few times. This chain uses TRBV5-1 with TRBJ2-7; 7 nucleotides match TRBD2. Trimming at V came to 0 bases and at J to 0 bases, leaving 6 bases not matched to a gene. The CDR3 contains 16 residues. Looked up from germline, CDR1 is SGHRS and CDR2 is YFSETQ. The CDR3: CASSLGRGGSSYEQYF. The CDR3 coding sequence is TGCGCCAGCAGCTTGGGGCGCGGGGGAAGCTCCTACGAGCAGTACTTC.

The chain is built from TRBV9 and TRBJ1-2, with a tentative D call TRBD1 (6 bases). This CDR3 has 14 residues. Trimming took 3 bases from V and 7 from J, leaving 16 bases between them. CDR1 SGDLS and CDR2 YYNGEE come from the germline V gene. CDR3 sequence (DNA): TGTGCCAGCAGCGCGGAAGACAGGATTTTTGGCTACACCTTC. Its translation is CASSAEDRIFGYTF.

This clonotype was recorded many times. The chain carries TRBV20-1 and TRBJ2-7; D call uncertain. From germline, CDR1 is DFQATT and CDR2 SNEGSKA (reference sequence). V was clipped by 0 bases and J by 6 bases, with 15 bases between them. The CDR3 extends over 14 amino acids. Here the CDR3 reads CSARDPSAHGEQYF. CDR3 DNA sequence: TGCAGTGCTAGAGATCCTTCCGCCCACGGCGAGCAGTACTTC.

This clonotype was found many times. The gene calls are TRBV5-1 and TRBJ2-7; 8 positions match TRBD2. This CDR3 comprises 15 residues. The germline CDR1 and CDR2 sequences are SGHRS and YFSETQ. Unmatched junction bases numbered 8, after V lost 0 bases and J lost 6 bases. The CDR3 coding sequence is TGCGCCAGCAGCTTGGACGGGAGGGCAGGGACCGAGCAGTACTTC. Its translation: CASSLDGRAGTEQYF.

This clonotype was seen many times. The chain couples TRBV28 to TRBJ2-1; 9 bases are shared with TRBD2. This CDR3 is built from 15 residues. Germline loops: CDR1 MDHEN, CDR2 SYDVKM. With V trimmed by 6 bases and J by 1 base, 4 bases remained unmatched. The CDR3, as DNA: TGTGCCAGCAGACCTAGCGGGATGTCCTACAATGAGCAGTTCTTC. Amino acids: CASRPSGMSYNEQFF.

This clonotype was counted ten times or more. The chain carries TRBV6-2 or TRBV6-3 and TRBJ2-3; 14 bases align to TRBD2. There are 15 residues in the CDR3. Germline CDR1 is MNHEY and CDR2 is SVGEGT. After removal of 6 bases from V and 4 bases from J, the junction contained 3 bases not matched to a gene. The CDR3 DNA is TGTGCCAGCAGAGCGGGACTAGCGGGGGCAGATACGCAGTATTTT. Protein product: CASRAGLAGADTQYF.

The chain joins TRBV30 to TRBJ1-2; D remains unclear. This CDR3 spans 17 amino acids. The germline CDR1 and CDR2 sequences are GTSNPN and SVGIG (reference sequence). With 5 bases removed from V and 0 bases from J, the gap between germline ends came to 22 bases. The CDR3 DNA follows: TGTGCCTGGGACCTGACCTTGGCTGACGGAGCTAACTATGGCTACACCTTC. The encoded protein is CAWDLTLADGANYGYTF.

The CDR3 DNA follows: TGCAGCGTCCTGGACGGAATTGGCGGGGAGCTGTTTTTT. This codes for CSVLDGIGGELFF. V gene TRBV29-1 combines with J gene TRBJ2-2; D is undetermined. The V gene's germline CDR1 is SQVTM and CDR2 ANQGSEA. The V end was cut by 6 bases, the J end by 7 bases, with 15 bases between. The length of the CDR3 is 13 residues.

Many counts were recorded for this clonotype. V is TRBV5-1 and J is TRBJ2-7, with a tentative D call TRBD1 (6 bases). This CDR3 contains 14 residues. Germline values: CDR1 SGHRS, CDR2 YFSETQ. The ends were cut back, 4 bases at V and 2 bases at J, with 13 bases in the middle. CDR3 amino acids: CASSTGTAAYEQYF. CDR3 in DNA: TGCGCCAGCAGCACAGGGACCGCAGCCTACGAGCAGTACTTC.

The chain joins TRBV11-2 to TRBJ2-2; the match to TRBD1 covers 8 bases. This CDR3 comprises 16 residues. The junction had 11 bases not matched to a gene; V was cut back by 7 bases and J by 4 bases. In germline, CDR1 is SGHAT, CDR2 FQNNGV. The CDR3 is CASTQGAGGFTGELFF. In DNA form, the CDR3 reads TGTGCCAGCACCCAGGGGGCAGGGGGGTTCACCGGGGAGCTGTTTTTT.

A few counts support this clonotype. This rearrangement joins TRBV20-1 to TRBJ2-1, with D possibly being TRBD2 (7 bases). Looked up from germline, CDR1 is DFQATT and CDR2 is SNEGSKA (reference sequence). This CDR3 has 15 amino acids. The germline V and J ends were trimmed by 5 bases and 3 bases, with 17 bases remaining between them. DNA for the CDR3: TGCAGTGCTGCCCGGGGGGCGGGACTCTACAATGAGCAGTTCTTC. It yields the protein CSAARGAGLYNEQFF.

This clonotype was detected many times. The chain joins TRBV6-1 to TRBJ1-2; D call uncertain. CDR3 length: 14 amino acids. V was cut by 1 base and J by 2 bases, with 8 bases left in between. Germline V gene data show CDR1 as MNHNS and CDR2 as SASEGT. The CDR3 region is CASSEVRRNYGYTF. CDR3 nucleotides: TGTGCCAGCAGTGAAGTTCGGCGGAACTATGGCTACACCTTC.

The V call is TRBV6-1, the J call TRBJ2-3, with TRBD2 matching 7 bases. Trimming removed 7 bases from V and 3 bases from J; junction bases left unmatched: 10. Germline V gene sequence: CDR1 MNHNS, CDR2 SASEGT. This CDR3 contains 15 residues. The CDR3 sequence is CASTFPTGRTDTQYF. CDR3 nucleotide sequence: TGTGCCAGCACATTTCCGACCGGGAGGACAGATACGCAGTATTTT.

V usage is TRBV7-9 and J usage is TRBJ2-2, with D unclear. CDR3 length equals 17 residues. Germline assignment: CDR1 SEHNR and CDR2 FQNEAQ (reference sequence). Trimming left V 4 bases short and J 1 base short, with 16 bases between. CDR3 sequence reads: CASSSSPTALNTGELFF. In DNA form, the CDR3 reads TGTGCCAGCAGCTCGTCCCCCACAGCGTTGAACACCGGGGAGCTGTTTTTT.

A word on this clonotype: A single base separates this from a much larger clone, so it may be a read error. This chain links TRBV27 with TRBJ2-3, with D possibly TRBD2 on 6 matching bases. CDR3 length: 14 residues. V was clipped by 8 bases and J by 6 bases, with 18 bases between them. Germline V lookup: CDR1 MNHEY, CDR2 SMNVEV (reference sequence). Here the CDR3 reads CASGWDQEGDTQYF. CDR3 nucleotide sequence: TGTGCCAGCGGTTGGGACCAGGAGGGGGATACGCAGTATTTT.

This clonotype was seen many times. The J gene is TRBJ2-5, the V gene TRBV12-3 or TRBV12-4, with 12 bases aligning to TRBD2. The V gene end was trimmed by 6 bases and the J gene end by 5 bases; junction bases not matched to a gene: 19. The CDR3 has 19 residues. CDR3 loop: CASSHARLAGGQNRETQYF. CDR3 DNA sequence: TGTGCCAGCAGCCACGCCCGCCTAGCGGGAGGGCAAAACCGGGAGACCCAGTACTTC.

For this clonotype: It may be a read error: a sequence one base away is much more abundant. The chain combines TRBV15 with TRBJ2-1; D not resolved. The better agreement between TRBJ2-5 and the DNA end casts doubt on the J call. In germline, CDR1 is LNHNV, CDR2 YYDKDF (reference sequence). The CDR3 totals 13 residues. CDR3 nucleotides: TGTGCCACCAGACGAAGGGACCAAGAGACCCAGTACTTC. Residues: CATRRRDQETQYF.

This clonotype was recorded a few times. CDR3: CSAALAIRNNQPQHF. The CDR3 DNA reads TGCAGTGCCGCATTGGCCATTCGGAACAATCAGCCCCAGCATTTT. The chain employs TRBV20-1 and TRBJ1-5; no firm D call. The germline V gene has CDR1 DFQATT and CDR2 SNEGSKA (reference sequence). The length of the CDR3 is 15 residues. The germline V and J ends were trimmed by 6 bases and 3 bases, with 18 bases remaining between them.

This clonotype turned up a few times. The gene calls are TRBV6-1 and TRBJ2-1, with D hard to call. The CDR3 contains 9 residues. The germline CDR1 and CDR2 sequences are MNHNS and SASEGT. Trimming removed 3 bases at V and 15 bases at J, with 6 bases between. The CDR3 loop reads CASSDLGFF. In DNA, the CDR3 is TGTGCCAGCAGTGATTTGGGGTTCTTC.

This clonotype was counted at least ten times. V and J are TRBV12-3 or TRBV12-4 and TRBJ2-1, with TRBD2 matching over 9 bases. The CDR3 totals 15 residues. The V and J ends lost 6 bases and 3 bases, in that order; junction bases with no gene match: 6. The CDR3 region has the DNA TGTGCCAGCAGCCTCGGACTAGCGTTCTACAATGAGCAGTTCTTC. The encoded protein is CASSLGLAFYNEQFF.

This clonotype has ten or more counts. V and J are TRBV30 and TRBJ2-7; no firm D call. Germline CDR1 GTSNPN, CDR2 SVGIG (reference sequence). This CDR3 region has 12 residues. Between the trimmed V and J ends, which lost 1 base and 0 bases, there was a span of 4 bases. CDR3 in DNA: TGTGCCTGGAGTGACTCCTCCTACGAGCAGTACTTC. It yields the protein CAWSDSSYEQYF.

This clonotype was counted between two and nine times. The rearrangement joins TRBV6-5 to TRBJ2-6; either TRBD1 or TRBD2 may fit D (5 bases each). V lost 0 bases and J lost 2, with 17 bases in between. CDR1 MNHEY and CDR2 SVGAGI come from the germline V gene. This CDR3 is 19 amino acids long. This chain's CDR3 is CASSYSQRRDPPGANVLTF. In DNA, the CDR3 is TGTGCCAGCAGTTACTCACAGAGACGGGACCCCCCTGGGGCCAACGTCCTGACTTTC.